These T cell receptor beta chains were read from a single sample in a study of blood T cell repertoires in COVID-19. Sequencing used immunoSEQ multiplex PCR; TCRdb keeps in-frame clones, though not all of them. In the table there are tens of thousands of clones, about nine tenths of which are singletons. The sample consisted of peripheral blood. The source is a man in his forties or fifties with active COVID-19. Both conserved end residues are part of each CDR3. Fields, in order: clone size, V gene, D gene, J gene, CDR3 protein, CDR3 DNA. A D gene is named only where the DNA matches it firmly. Some rows mark clone size as missing; the rest say once, few, many or name a class of expanded clone.

abundance: NA
v_gene: TRBV7-2
d_gene: TRBD1
j_gene: TRBJ2-3
CDR3aa: CASSLLGQDADTQYF
CDR3nt: TGTGCCAGCAGCTTATTGGGACAGGATGCAGATACGCAGTATTTT

abundance: NA
v_gene: TRBV29-1
d_gene: NA
j_gene: TRBJ1-3
CDR3aa: CSAKKGNTIYF
CDR3nt: TGCAGCGCTAAAAAAGGAAACACCATATATTTT

abundance: once
v_gene: TRBV4-2
d_gene: NA
j_gene: TRBJ1-1
CDR3aa: CASSQEIRNTEAFF
CDR3nt: TGTGCCAGCAGCCAAGAAATCAGGAACACTGAAGCTTTCTTT

abundance: NA
v_gene: TRBV11-2
d_gene: TRBD1
j_gene: TRBJ2-2
CDR3aa: CASSPGTGWAGELFF
CDR3nt: TGTGCCAGCAGCCCCGGGACAGGGTGGGCCGGGGAGCTGTTTTTT

abundance: NA
v_gene: TRBV30
d_gene: TRBD2
j_gene: TRBJ2-3
CDR3aa: CAWSVGQRETDTQYF
CDR3nt: TGTGCCTGGAGTGTAGGTCAGCGGGAGACAGATACGCAGTATTTT

abundance: NA
v_gene: TRBV12-5
d_gene: NA
j_gene: TRBJ2-2
CDR3aa: CASGLVLRGGPGELFF
CDR3nt: TGTGCTAGTGGTTTGGTACTCCGTGGGGGCCCCGGGGAGCTGTTTTTT

abundance: few
v_gene: TRBV4-1
d_gene: TRBD1
j_gene: TRBJ2-4
CDR3aa: CASSQLTGDNIQYF
CDR3nt: TGCGCCAGCAGCCAGTTGACAGGGGATAACATTCAGTACTTC

abundance: NA
v_gene: TRBV7-3
d_gene: NA
j_gene: TRBJ2-2
CDR3aa: CASSPSTGELFF
CDR3nt: TGTGCCAGCAGCCCCAGCACCGGGGAGCTGTTTTTT

abundance: NA
v_gene: TRBV7-9
d_gene: TRBD2
j_gene: TRBJ2-5
CDR3aa: CASSEGWLAVNYQETQYF
CDR3nt: TGTGCCAGCAGTGAGGGTTGGCTAGCGGTGAACTACCAAGAGACCCAGTACTTC

abundance: NA
v_gene: TRBV7-3
d_gene: NA
j_gene: TRBJ2-1
CDR3aa: CASSGRENEQFF
CDR3nt: TGTGCCAGCAGCGGGCGGGAAAATGAGCAGTTCTTC

abundance: NA
v_gene: TRBV7-9
d_gene: NA
j_gene: TRBJ2-3
CDR3aa: CASSLTGSTDTQYF
CDR3nt: TGTGCCAGCAGCCTGACAGGCAGCACAGATACGCAGTATTTT

abundance: NA
v_gene: TRBV7-2
d_gene: NA
j_gene: TRBJ2-3
CDR3aa: CASSLGPRDTQYF
CDR3nt: TGTGCCAGCAGCTTGGGCCCTCGGGATACGCAGTATTTT

abundance: NA
v_gene: TRBV5-4
d_gene: NA
j_gene: TRBJ1-2
CDR3aa: CASSLDEKQDGYTF
CDR3nt: TGTGCCAGCAGCTTGGACGAGAAGCAGGATGGCTACACCTTC

abundance: once
v_gene: TRBV29-1
d_gene: NA
j_gene: TRBJ2-7
CDR3aa: CSVGRPQGEQYF
CDR3nt: TGCAGCGTGGGTCGGCCCCAGGGAGAGCAGTACTTC

abundance: once
v_gene: TRBV5-1
d_gene: NA
j_gene: TRBJ2-1
CDR3aa: CASSFDGSSYNEQFF
CDR3nt: TGCGCCAGCAGCTTCGACGGGAGCTCCTACAATGAGCAGTTCTTC

abundance: NA
v_gene: TRBV4-3
d_gene: TRBD1
j_gene: TRBJ2-7
CDR3aa: CASRGDSSYEQYF
CDR3nt: TGCGCCAGCAGAGGGGACAGCTCCTACGAGCAGTACTTC

abundance: NA
v_gene: TRBV5-1
d_gene: NA
j_gene: TRBJ2-5
CDR3aa: CASSLVGASVGFQETQYF
CDR3nt: TGCGCCAGCAGCTTGGTAGGAGCTAGCGTCGGTTTTCAAGAGACCCAGTACTTC

abundance: few
v_gene: TRBV2
d_gene: NA
j_gene: TRBJ1-2
CDR3aa: CASSEGGGYGYTF
CDR3nt: TGTGCCAGCAGTGAAGGGGGAGGCTATGGCTACACCTTC

abundance: few
v_gene: TRBV6-6
d_gene: NA
j_gene: TRBJ1-3
CDR3aa: CASSYYLQGSGNTIYF
CDR3nt: TGTGCCAGCAGTTACTATTTGCAGGGCTCTGGAAACACCATATATTTT

abundance: NA
v_gene: TRBV6-5
d_gene: NA
j_gene: TRBJ2-5
CDR3aa: CASSFGQKLGTQYF
CDR3nt: TGTGCCAGCAGTTTCGGACAGAAACTTGGGACCCAGTACTTC